This TCR beta chain was sequenced for a study of molecular identifiers for immune sequencing clone quantification. This clonotype was counted ten times or more. V was cut by 1 base and J by 6 bases, with 9 bases left in between. The CDR3 is made up of 14 amino acids. Germline lookup yields CDR1 MNHEY and CDR2 SVGAGI. TCRdb independently ran MiXCR on the PCR reads; one entry per CDR3 protein. The sample contains more than 450,000 distinct CDR3 sequences, approximately 25% of which appear only once. This rearrangement joins TRBV6-5 to TRBJ2-2; no reliable D call. The TCR sequence derives from a human donor in good health. Some libraries in this study had Jurkat cell RNA spiked in. Sequencing used naive CD8+ T cells from blood, with Jurkat cell RNA spiked in. Subset of the sample: FACS-sorted CD8+CD4-CCR7+CD45RA+ naive T cells. CDR3 sequence reads: CASSYFNRAGELFF. The CDR3 nucleotides are TGTGCCAGCAGTTACTTCAACCGAGCCGGGGAGCTGTTTTTT.